The sequence of this T cell receptor (beta chain) was determined in a study of T cell repertoires in cytomegalovirus infection (dated by TCRdb to about 2019). Background on the whole study: Donor HLA type was relevant to the analysis, as public TCR beta signatures indicated carriage of CMV infection together with the matching HLA type. On the study overall, not on this receptor specifically: The ex vivo response was dominated by HLA-C-restricted CMV-specific TCR beta clonotypes, and the single most frequent clonotype in two of eight donors was supplied by these HLA-C-restricted clonotypes. Carriers of CMV infection plus the relevant HLA type were discriminated by the cumulative frequency of public TCR beta family members in the study cohort and in an independent 352-donor cohort.

The sample was run on an Illumina HiSeq 1500. TCRdb trimmed public reads at Q25 via fastp, called clones via MiXCR and kept in-frame beta chains. Rows merge per CDR3 protein into single entries with the most common DNA and genes. The sample includes 450,000 to 650,000 distinct CDR3 sequences, with around 27% observed a single time. The top ten clonotypes cover less than 15% of the sample. Points on this clonotype: It lacks a known antigen. Per-base quality was not reported, and no clone a single base away is much larger than it.

Measured from the cysteine to the phenylalanine, the CDR3 is 12 residues long. The CDR3 DNA has 36 bases and is translated from base 1. V is pared back by 3 bases and J by 4 bases, with 8 bases lying between the germline termini. Per the germline V gene (reference sequence), DFQATT is the CDR1 and SNEGSKA is the CDR2. This receptor was taken from a human donor in good health (CMV status not recorded). Some clones in this sample may be carry-over from other donors' samples. The sample was PBMCs. The V gene is TRBV20-1 and the J gene is TRBJ2-3; the D gene is perhaps TRBD1 or TRBD2, each of them matching over 5 bases. The DNA reads as follows: TGCAGTGCTAGGAGGGGTCCAGATACGCAGTATTTT. Protein translation: CSARRGPDTQYF.